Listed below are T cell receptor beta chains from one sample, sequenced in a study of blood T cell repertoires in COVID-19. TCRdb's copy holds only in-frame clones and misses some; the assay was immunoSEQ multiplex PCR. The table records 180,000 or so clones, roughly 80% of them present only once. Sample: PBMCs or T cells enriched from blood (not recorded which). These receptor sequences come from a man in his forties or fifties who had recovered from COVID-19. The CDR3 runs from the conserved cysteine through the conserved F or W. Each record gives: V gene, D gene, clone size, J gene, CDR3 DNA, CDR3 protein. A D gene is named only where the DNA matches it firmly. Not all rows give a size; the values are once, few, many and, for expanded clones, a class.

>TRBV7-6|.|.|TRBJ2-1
TGTGCCAGCAACGGCGGGACCCAAAACAATGAGCAGTTCTTC
CASNGGTQNNEQFF
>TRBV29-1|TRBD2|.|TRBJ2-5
TGCAGCGTTGATGGACTAGCGGGGGGGCAGGGCCAGTACTTC
CSVDGLAGGQGQYF
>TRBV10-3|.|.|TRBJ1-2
TGTGCCATCAGTGAGTCCTTGAGCGAACCTAACTATGGCTACACCTTC
CAISESLSEPNYGYTF
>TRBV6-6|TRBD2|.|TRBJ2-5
TGTGCCAGCAGTTCCGGGACTAGCGGGGTGAAGACCCAGTACTTC
CASSSGTSGVKTQYF
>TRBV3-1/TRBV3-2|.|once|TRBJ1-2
TGTGCCAGCAGTCAGGGGACCTATGGCTACACCTTC
CASSQGTYGYTF
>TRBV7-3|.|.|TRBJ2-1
TGTGCCAGCAGCTTAAATCCCAGGGACTCCTACAATGAGCAGTTCTTC
CASSLNPRDSYNEQFF
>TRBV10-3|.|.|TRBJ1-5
TGTGCCATCAGTGAGTCAGACACCGTCCGGCCCCAGCATTTT
CAISESDTVRPQHF
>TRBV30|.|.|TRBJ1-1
TGTGCCTGGGACACCGGCGGGACTGAAGCTTTCTTT
CAWDTGGTEAFF
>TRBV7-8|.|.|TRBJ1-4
TGTGCCAGCAGCTTATCGAGGGTTTTCACTAATGAAAAACTGTTTTTT
CASSLSRVFTNEKLFF
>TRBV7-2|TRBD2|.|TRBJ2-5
TGTGCCAGCAGCTTAGACCCGGGGACTAGCGGGAGTGGGACCCAGTACTTC
CASSLDPGTSGSGTQYF
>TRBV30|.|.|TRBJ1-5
TGTGCCTGGGGTCAGGGGCGAGGGCAGCCCCAGCATTTT
CAWGQGRGQPQHF
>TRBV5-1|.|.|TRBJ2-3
TGCGCCAGCAGCTTTTTGAAGGGGGCAGATACGCAGTATTTT
CASSFLKGADTQYF
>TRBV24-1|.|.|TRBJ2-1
TGTGCCACCTTAGGACTATACAATGAGCAGTTCTTC
CATLGLYNEQFF
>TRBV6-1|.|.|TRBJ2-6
TGTGCCAGCAGTGAGAACCCAGGGGTTGGGGCCAACGTCCTGACTTTC
CASSENPGVGANVLTF
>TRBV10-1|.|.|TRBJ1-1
TGCGCCAGCAGTAAAGACAGGTTGGACTTTGGAGCTTTCTTT
CASSKDRLDFGAFF
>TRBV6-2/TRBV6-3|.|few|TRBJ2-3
TGTGCCAGCAGTTTACTAGCAGATACGCAGTATTTT
CASSLLADTQYF